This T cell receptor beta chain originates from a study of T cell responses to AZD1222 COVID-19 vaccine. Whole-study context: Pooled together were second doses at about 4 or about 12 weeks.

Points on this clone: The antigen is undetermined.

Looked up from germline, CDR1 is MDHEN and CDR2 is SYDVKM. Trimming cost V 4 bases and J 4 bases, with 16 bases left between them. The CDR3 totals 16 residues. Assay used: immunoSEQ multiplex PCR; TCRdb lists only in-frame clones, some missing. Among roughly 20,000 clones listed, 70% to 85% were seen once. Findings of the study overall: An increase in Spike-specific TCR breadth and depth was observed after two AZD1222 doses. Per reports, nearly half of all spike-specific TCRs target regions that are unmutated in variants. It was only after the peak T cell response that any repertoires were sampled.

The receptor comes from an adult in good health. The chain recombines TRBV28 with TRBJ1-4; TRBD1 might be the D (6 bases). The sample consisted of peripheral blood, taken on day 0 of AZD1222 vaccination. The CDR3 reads CASSSLGGDDNEKLFF. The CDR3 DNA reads TGTGCCAGCAGTTCCCTAGGGGGGGACGATAATGAAAAACTGTTTTTT. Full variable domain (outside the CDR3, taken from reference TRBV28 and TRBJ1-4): DVKVTQSSRYLVKRTGEKVFLECVQDMDHENMFWYRQDPGLGLRLIYFSYDVKMKEKGDIPEGYSVSREKKERFSLILESASTNQTSMYLCASSSLGGDDNEKLFFGSGTQLSVL.